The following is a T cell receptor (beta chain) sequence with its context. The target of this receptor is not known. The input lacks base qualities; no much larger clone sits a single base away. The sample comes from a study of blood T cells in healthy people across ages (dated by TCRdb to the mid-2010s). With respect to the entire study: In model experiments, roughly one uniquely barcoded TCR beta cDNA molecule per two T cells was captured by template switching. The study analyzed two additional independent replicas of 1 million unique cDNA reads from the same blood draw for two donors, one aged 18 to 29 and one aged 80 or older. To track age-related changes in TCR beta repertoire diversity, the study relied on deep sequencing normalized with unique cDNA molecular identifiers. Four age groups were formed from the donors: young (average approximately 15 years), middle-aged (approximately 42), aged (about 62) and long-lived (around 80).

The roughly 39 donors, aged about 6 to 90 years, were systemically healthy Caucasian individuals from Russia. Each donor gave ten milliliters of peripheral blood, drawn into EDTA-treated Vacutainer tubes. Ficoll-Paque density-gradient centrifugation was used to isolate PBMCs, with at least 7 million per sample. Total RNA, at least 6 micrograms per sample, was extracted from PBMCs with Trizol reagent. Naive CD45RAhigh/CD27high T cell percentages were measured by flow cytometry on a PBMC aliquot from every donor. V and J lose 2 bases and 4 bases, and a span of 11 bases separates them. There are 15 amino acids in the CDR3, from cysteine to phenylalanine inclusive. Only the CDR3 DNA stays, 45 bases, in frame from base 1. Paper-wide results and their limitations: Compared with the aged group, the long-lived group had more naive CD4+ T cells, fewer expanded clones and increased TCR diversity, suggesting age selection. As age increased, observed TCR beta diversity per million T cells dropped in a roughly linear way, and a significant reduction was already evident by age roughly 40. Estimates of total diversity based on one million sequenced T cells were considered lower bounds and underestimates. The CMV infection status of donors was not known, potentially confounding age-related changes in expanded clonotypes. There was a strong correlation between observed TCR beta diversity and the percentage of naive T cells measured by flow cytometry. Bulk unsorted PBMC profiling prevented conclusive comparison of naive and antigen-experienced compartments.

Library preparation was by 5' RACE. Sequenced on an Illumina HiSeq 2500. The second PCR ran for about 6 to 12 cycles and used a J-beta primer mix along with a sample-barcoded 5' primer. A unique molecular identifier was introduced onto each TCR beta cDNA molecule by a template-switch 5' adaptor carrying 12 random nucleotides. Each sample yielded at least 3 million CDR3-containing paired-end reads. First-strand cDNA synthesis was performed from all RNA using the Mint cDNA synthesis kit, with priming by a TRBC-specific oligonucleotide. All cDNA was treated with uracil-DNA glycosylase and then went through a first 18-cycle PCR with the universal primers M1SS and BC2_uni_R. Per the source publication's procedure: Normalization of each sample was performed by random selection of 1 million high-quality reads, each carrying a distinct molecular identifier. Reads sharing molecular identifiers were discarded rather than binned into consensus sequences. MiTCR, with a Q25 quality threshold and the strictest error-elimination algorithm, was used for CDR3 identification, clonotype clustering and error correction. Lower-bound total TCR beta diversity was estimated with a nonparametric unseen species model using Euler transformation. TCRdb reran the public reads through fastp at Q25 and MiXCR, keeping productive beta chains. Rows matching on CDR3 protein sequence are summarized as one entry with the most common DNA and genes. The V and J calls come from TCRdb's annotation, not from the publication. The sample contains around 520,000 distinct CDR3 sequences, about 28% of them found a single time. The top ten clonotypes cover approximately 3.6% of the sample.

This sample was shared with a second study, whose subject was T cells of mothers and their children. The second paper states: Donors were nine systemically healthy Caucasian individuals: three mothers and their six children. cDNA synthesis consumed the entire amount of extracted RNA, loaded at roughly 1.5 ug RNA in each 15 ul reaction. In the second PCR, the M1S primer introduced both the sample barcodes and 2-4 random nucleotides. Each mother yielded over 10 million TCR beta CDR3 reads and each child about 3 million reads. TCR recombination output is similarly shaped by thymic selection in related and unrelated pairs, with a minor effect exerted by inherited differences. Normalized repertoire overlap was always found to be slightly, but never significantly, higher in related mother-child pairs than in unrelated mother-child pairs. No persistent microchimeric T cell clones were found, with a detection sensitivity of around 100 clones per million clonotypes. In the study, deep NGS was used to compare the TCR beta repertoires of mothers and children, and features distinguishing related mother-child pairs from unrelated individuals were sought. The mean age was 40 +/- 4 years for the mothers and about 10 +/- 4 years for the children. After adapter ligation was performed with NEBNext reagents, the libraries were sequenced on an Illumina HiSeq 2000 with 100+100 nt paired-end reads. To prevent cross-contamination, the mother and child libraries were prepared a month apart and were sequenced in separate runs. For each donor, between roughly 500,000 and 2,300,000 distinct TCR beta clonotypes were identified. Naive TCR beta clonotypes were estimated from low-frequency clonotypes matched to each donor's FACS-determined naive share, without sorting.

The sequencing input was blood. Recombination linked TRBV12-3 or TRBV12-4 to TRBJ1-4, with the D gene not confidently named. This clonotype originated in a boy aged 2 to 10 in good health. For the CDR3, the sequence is CASSLRAGINEKLFF. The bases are TGTGCCAGCAGTTTACGGGCAGGCATTAATGAAAAACTGTTTTTT.